The clone carrying this T cell receptor (beta chain) was detected only once. Losses at the gene ends were 4 bases for V and 3 bases for J; bases not matched to a gene: 6. The germline V gene has CDR1 SEHNR and CDR2 FQNEAQ (reference sequence). The CDR3 loop spans 15 amino acids. Clones were read by immunoSEQ multiplex PCR, and TCRdb kept only the in-frame ones, dropping some. The sample comprises under 6,500 clones, about 69% of which are singletons, and less than 35% rests with the top ten. The time point denotes: neoterminal ileum biopsy at postoperative endoscopy, about 6 months after surgery. The entry originates in a study of T cell repertoires in ileal Crohn's disease.

The J gene is TRBJ1-1, the V gene TRBV7-9; 9 bases are shared with TRBD1. The receptor was derived from an adult with Crohn's disease. The sequencing input was ileal tissue. The chain's CDR3 is CASSSRTGEDTEAFF. CDR3 in DNA: TGTGCCAGCAGCTCAAGGACAGGGGAGGACACTGAAGCTTTCTTT.